Following are 14 T cell receptor beta chains from one sample sequenced in a study of OX40 agonist ivuxolimab in advanced cancers. TCRdb's copy holds only in-frame clones and misses some; the assay was immunoSEQ multiplex PCR. The data hold 60,000 to 70,000 clones, with approximately 80% observed a single time. The specimen comprised CD4+ or CD8+ T cells sorted from blood, sampled in a trial of the OX40 agonist ivuxolimab. The receptors derive from an adult with an advanced solid tumor such as melanoma, head and neck, liver or kidney cancer.

CDR3: CASGPHSRGLAGEETQYF. The CDR3 DNA is TGTGCTAGTGGTCCACACTCCCGGGGACTAGCGGGCGAAGAGACCCAGTACTTC. The chain is built from TRBV12-5 and TRBJ2-5; 12 bases align to TRBD2. The germline gives CDR1 LGHNT, CDR2 FRNRAP. V lost 5 bases, J lost 3 bases, and 13 bases stayed unmatched. This CDR3 spans 18 amino acids. Full variable domain (remainder filled in from reference TRBV12-5 and TRBJ2-5): DARVTQTPRHKVTEMGQEVTMRCQPILGHNTVFWYRQTMMQGLELLAYFRNRAPLDDSGMPKDRFSAEMPDATLATLKIQPSEPRDSAVYFCASGPHSRGLAGEETQYFGPGTRLLVL.

V and J are TRBV29-1 and TRBJ1-2; D ambiguous. The CDR3 loop spans 11 amino acids. Germline V gene data show CDR1 as SQVTM and CDR2 as ANQGSEA. V shed 7 bases and J shed 6 bases, with 12 bases lying between them. The CDR3 loop reads CSAAGGDGYTF. DNA for the CDR3: TGCAGCGCTGCCGGTGGTGATGGCTACACCTTC.

There are a few counts of this clone. The rearrangement joins TRBV5-6 to TRBJ2-2, with TRBD1 matching over 10 bases. This CDR3 contains 15 residues. Germline CDR1 and CDR2: SGHDT and YYEEEE. The V and J ends lost 4 bases and 7 bases, in that order; junction bases with no gene match: 7. The CDR3 nucleotides read TGTGCCAGCAGCACGCCGACAGGGGGCGGCGGGGAGCTGTTTTTT. Its translation is CASSTPTGGGGELFF.

The chain recombines TRBV15 with TRBJ1-5; D might be TRBD1 (5 bases). The germline V and J ends were trimmed by 1 base and 11 bases, with 30 bases remaining between them. Germline V lookup: CDR1 LNHNV, CDR2 YYDKDF (reference sequence). This CDR3 has 19 residues. DNA for the CDR3: TGTGCCACCAGCAGAGGGAGGGGAGGTGGTTATTTTTTTAATGAGGCCCAGCATTTT. This codes for CATSRGRGGGYFFNEAQHF.

J is TRBJ1-6 and V is TRBV19; D gene uncertain. Trimming pared 3 bases from V and 0 bases from J, leaving 9 bases between. Looked up from germline, CDR1 is LNHDA and CDR2 is SQIVND (reference sequence). The CDR3 is 16 amino acids. As DNA, the CDR3 is TGTGCCAGTAGTATTTCCGCCAACTCCTATAATTCACCCCTCCACTTT. Protein: CASSISANSYNSPLHF.

The rearrangement joins TRBV27 to TRBJ1-2; D is uncertain. The CDR3 consists of 14 residues. V was pared by 5 bases and J by 8 bases, with 18 bases between. Germline CDR1 MNHEY, CDR2 SMNVEV (reference sequence). The CDR3 DNA is TGTGCCAGCAGTCGATCGGTCGATGTCGGCGGCTACACCTTC. This sequence encodes CASSRSVDVGGYTF.

The chain employs TRBV5-8 and TRBJ1-1; tentatively, D is TRBD1 (6 bases). With 0 bases removed from V and 3 bases from J, the gap between germline ends came to 9 bases. The CDR3 is 14 amino acids. Germline CDR1 and CDR2: SGHTS and YDEGEE. As DNA, the CDR3 is TGTGCCAGCAGCTTGGAAGGGGGATACACTGAAGCTTTCTTT. Translation: CASSLEGGYTEAFF.

This clone came up once. The CDR3 DNA reads TGCAGCGTTAACCCGCGGGGGGGCAGGGCAGATACGCAGTATTTT. Its translation is CSVNPRGGRADTQYF. The gene calls are TRBV29-1 and TRBJ2-3, with TRBD2 matching 9 bases. The CDR3 loop spans 15 amino acids. Trimming cost V 5 bases and J 4 bases; bases outside gene matches: 10. Germline V CDR1 and CDR2: SQVTM, ANQGSEA.

The genes are TRBV2 and TRBJ1-1, with TRBD1 matching 7 bases. The V and J ends lost 4 bases and 6 bases, in that order; junction bases with no gene match: 2. The CDR3 consists of 12 residues. Per germline, CDR1 SNHLY and CDR2 FYNNEI. The CDR3 DNA follows: TGTGCCAGCAGTGTACAGGGGTCTGAAGCTTTCTTT. Residues: CASSVQGSEAFF.

The V and J genes are TRBV10-3 and TRBJ2-5; TRBD2 is a possible D gene (5 bases). Germline assignment: CDR1 ENHRY and CDR2 SYGVKD. The V end was cut by 4 bases, the J end by 4 bases, with 10 bases between. The CDR3 loop spans 13 amino acids. The CDR3 protein is CAISGSEGETQYF. CDR3 DNA: TGTGCCATCAGTGGGAGCGAGGGAGAGACCCAGTACTTC.

This clone was detected once. The chain employs TRBV5-1 and TRBJ2-1; 8 nucleotides match TRBD2. Germline CDR1 and CDR2: SGHRS and YFSETQ. J lost 12 bases, V lost 2 bases, and 13 bases had no gene match. This CDR3 is built from 15 residues. CDR3 sequence reads: CASSFSAGDSLGQFF. The CDR3 nucleotides are TGCGCCAGCAGCTTCTCAGCGGGGGACTCACTAGGGCAGTTCTTC.

This sequence joins TRBV7-7 and TRBJ2-1; TRBD1 matches 7 bases. The germline V gene has CDR1 SSHAT and CDR2 FNYEAQ (reference sequence). This CDR3 has 15 amino acids. With V trimmed by 2 bases and J by 2 bases, 3 bases remained unmatched. The CDR3 region is CASSLQQGPYNEQFF. DNA of the CDR3: TGTGCCAGCAGCTTACAACAGGGGCCCTACAATGAGCAGTTCTTC.

The chain has TRBV4-1 and TRBJ1-5; D possibly corresponds to TRBD1 (5 bases). This CDR3 contains 16 residues. The V end lost 6 bases, the J end lost 2 bases, and 17 bases lay between the germline ends. Germline CDR1 MGHRA, CDR2 YSYEKL. CDR3 region: CASRPIGGRRNQPQHF. In DNA, the CDR3 is TGCGCCAGCAGACCCATCGGGGGGAGACGCAATCAGCCCCAGCATTTT.

The chain has TRBV2 and TRBJ1-3, with D tentatively TRBD1 (6 bases). The CDR3 loop spans 13 amino acids. V was shortened by 7 bases and J by 4 bases, with 11 bases between the two germline ends. From germline, CDR1 is SNHLY and CDR2 FYNNEI. CDR3 region: CASIRDTGNTIYF. CDR3 DNA: TGTGCCAGCATCCGGGACACAGGAAACACCATATATTTT.